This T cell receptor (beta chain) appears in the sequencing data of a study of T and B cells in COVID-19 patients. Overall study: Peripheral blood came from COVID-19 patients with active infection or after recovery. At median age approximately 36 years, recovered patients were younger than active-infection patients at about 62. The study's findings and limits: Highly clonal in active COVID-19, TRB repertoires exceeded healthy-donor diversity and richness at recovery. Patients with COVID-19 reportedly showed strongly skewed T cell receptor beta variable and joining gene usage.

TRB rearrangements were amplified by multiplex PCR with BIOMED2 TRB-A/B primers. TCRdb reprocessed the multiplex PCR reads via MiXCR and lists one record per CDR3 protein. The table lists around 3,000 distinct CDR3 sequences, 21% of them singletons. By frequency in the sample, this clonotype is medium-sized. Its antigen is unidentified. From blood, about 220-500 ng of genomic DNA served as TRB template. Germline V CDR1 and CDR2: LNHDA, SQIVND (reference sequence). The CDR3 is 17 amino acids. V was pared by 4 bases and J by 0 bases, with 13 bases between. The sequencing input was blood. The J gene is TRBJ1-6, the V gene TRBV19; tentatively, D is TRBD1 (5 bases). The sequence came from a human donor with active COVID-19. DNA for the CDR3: TGTGCCAGTAGTACGGACAATTTCCGCTCCTATAATTCACCCCTCCACTTT. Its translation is CASSTDNFRSYNSPLHF. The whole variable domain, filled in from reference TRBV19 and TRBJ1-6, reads DGGITQSPKYLFRKEGQNVTLSCEQNLNHDAMYWYRQDPGQGLRLIYYSQIVNDFQKGDIAEGYSVSREKKESFPLTVTSAQKNPTAFYLCASSTDNFRSYNSPLHFGNGTRLTVT.